The rows below give T cell receptor beta chains drawn from one sample of a study of STAT5B mutations in CD4+ large granular lymphocyte leukemia. Produced via immunoSEQ multiplex PCR; TCRdb's table is partial and in-frame only. The profile shows 30,000 to 40,000 clones, 70% to 80% of them singletons. Specimen: CD4+ T cells from blood buffy coats. The receptors were sampled from a human donor in good health. Both conserved end residues are part of each CDR3. The order of the fields is D gene, clone size, V gene, J gene, CDR3 protein, CDR3 DNA. The D gene is left open where the match is weak. Size tells how often a clone was seen (once, few, many) or the class of an expanded clone, and some rows leave it out.

D: TRBD2
size: once
V: TRBV7-9
J: TRBJ2-2
CDR3: CASSTLAGRTGELFF
DNA: TGTGCCAGCAGTACACTAGCGGGGCGCACCGGGGAGCTGTTTTTT

D: -
size: -
V: TRBV7-2
J: TRBJ1-2
CDR3: CASSFGQLNYGYTF
DNA: TGTGCCAGCAGCTTTGGGCAGCTTAACTATGGCTACACCTTC

D: -
size: -
V: TRBV16
J: TRBJ2-3
CDR3: CASSQRRDTQYF
DNA: TGTGCCAGCAGCCAACGGCGGGATACGCAGTATTTT

D: -
size: -
V: TRBV7-2
J: TRBJ1-4
CDR3: CASSLQQGTNEKLFF
DNA: TGTGCCAGCAGCTTACAACAAGGCACTAATGAAAAACTGTTTTTT

D: TRBD1
size: once
V: TRBV6-5
J: TRBJ1-4
CDR3: CASRRDRAEKLFF
DNA: TGTGCCAGCAGGAGGGACAGGGCTGAAAAACTGTTTTTT

D: -
size: -
V: TRBV7-2
J: TRBJ2-7
CDR3: CASSFTGTLPYEQYF
DNA: TGTGCCAGCAGCTTCACCGGGACTCTCCCCTACGAGCAGTACTTC

D: -
size: once
V: TRBV7-2
J: TRBJ1-3
CDR3: CASSPAGTSGNTIYF
DNA: TGTGCCAGCAGCCCCGCCGGGACATCTGGAAACACCATATATTTT

D: -
size: -
V: TRBV5-1
J: TRBJ2-2
CDR3: CASSLAGRLNTGELFF
DNA: TGCGCCAGCAGCTTGGCCGGCAGGCTTAACACCGGGGAGCTGTTTTTT

D: TRBD1
size: -
V: TRBV7-2
J: TRBJ2-2
CDR3: CASSTGQGTGELFF
DNA: TGTGCCAGCAGCACGGGACAGGGGACCGGGGAGCTGTTTTTT

D: TRBD1
size: -
V: TRBV6-5
J: TRBJ2-7
CDR3: CASGTGTAYEQYF
DNA: TGTGCCAGCGGAACCGGGACAGCCTACGAGCAGTACTTC

D: TRBD1
size: few
V: TRBV19
J: TRBJ2-1
CDR3: CASPTGQPDEQFF
DNA: TGTGCCAGTCCAACGGGACAGCCCGATGAGCAGTTCTTC

D: -
size: -
V: TRBV11-3
J: TRBJ2-2
CDR3: CASSAQGNTGELFF
DNA: TGTGCCAGCAGCGCACAGGGGAACACCGGGGAGCTGTTTTTT

D: -
size: -
V: TRBV18
J: TRBJ2-2
CDR3: CASSRLRNTGELFF
DNA: TGTGCCAGCTCACGACTAAGGAACACCGGGGAGCTGTTTTTT

D: TRBD1
size: -
V: TRBV11-2
J: TRBJ1-2
CDR3: CASSPRADRDGYTF
DNA: TGTGCCAGCAGCCCGCGAGCCGACAGGGATGGCTACACCTTC

D: -
size: once
V: TRBV2
J: TRBJ2-5
CDR3: CASSDAVRPTHQETQYF
DNA: TGTGCCAGCAGTGATGCCGTCCGGCCTACCCATCAAGAGACCCAGTACTTC

D: -
size: -
V: TRBV6-5
J: TRBJ2-1
CDR3: CASRALAGQGGQFF
DNA: TGTGCCAGCAGGGCACTAGCGGGACAGGGCGGGCAGTTCTTC

D: TRBD1
size: -
V: TRBV6-1
J: TRBJ1-6
CDR3: CASSDGQGYSPLHF
DNA: TGTGCCAGCAGTGACGGACAGGGTTATTCACCCCTCCACTTT

D: -
size: -
V: TRBV6-1
J: TRBJ1-5
CDR3: CASRGTTSNQPQHF
DNA: TGTGCCAGCAGGGGGACAACTAGCAATCAGCCCCAGCATTTT

D: -
size: -
V: TRBV7-6
J: TRBJ2-5
CDR3: CASSLRKAQETQYF
DNA: TGTGCCAGCAGCTTGCGTAAGGCGCAAGAGACCCAGTACTTC

D: TRBD1
size: once
V: TRBV19
J: TRBJ2-6
CDR3: CASTARLTGAGANVLTF
DNA: TGTGCCAGTACCGCAAGACTCACAGGGGCTGGGGCCAACGTCCTGACTTTC

D: TRBD1
size: -
V: TRBV6-1
J: TRBJ2-7
CDR3: CASSEARTGADYEQYF
DNA: TGTGCCAGCAGTGAAGCCAGGACAGGGGCGGACTACGAGCAGTACTTC

D: -
size: -
V: TRBV29-1
J: TRBJ1-2
CDR3: CSVIEGVPSNYGYTF
DNA: TGCAGCGTGATAGAGGGGGTCCCTTCTAACTATGGCTACACCTTC

D: TRBD2
size: -
V: TRBV7-2
J: TRBJ2-1
CDR3: CASSFIWGLGDNEQFF
DNA: TGTGCCAGCAGCTTTATCTGGGGACTAGGGGACAATGAGCAGTTCTTC

D: -
size: -
V: TRBV6-5
J: TRBJ2-6
CDR3: CASSYDTGTGANVLTF
DNA: TGTGCCAGCAGTTACGATACAGGGACGGGGGCCAACGTCCTGACTTTC

D: -
size: -
V: TRBV19
J: TRBJ1-1
CDR3: CASRGDRPNTEAFF
DNA: TGTGCCAGTAGGGGAGACAGGCCGAACACTGAAGCTTTCTTT

D: TRBD1
size: -
V: TRBV5-1
J: TRBJ1-5
CDR3: CASSIRDRGNNQPQHF
DNA: TGCGCCAGCAGCATACGGGACAGGGGCAACAATCAGCCCCAGCATTTT

D: -
size: once
V: TRBV19
J: TRBJ2-7
CDR3: CASSAGTGGREQYF
DNA: TGTGCCAGTAGTGCCGGGACCGGCGGGCGCGAGCAGTACTTC

D: TRBD2
size: -
V: TRBV9
J: TRBJ2-5
CDR3: CASSVALAAYQETQYF
DNA: TGTGCCAGCAGCGTAGCACTAGCGGCGTACCAAGAGACCCAGTACTTC

D: -
size: -
V: TRBV15
J: TRBJ2-7
CDR3: CATSRDRGGYYEQYF
DNA: TGTGCCACCAGCAGAGATAGGGGGGGATACTACGAGCAGTACTTC

D: TRBD2
size: -
V: TRBV6-4
J: TRBJ2-3
CDR3: CASSVVAGSTDTQYF
DNA: TGTGCCAGCAGTGTCGTAGCGGGGAGCACAGATACGCAGTATTTT

D: TRBD1
size: few
V: TRBV5-1
J: TRBJ2-1
CDR3: CASSKIETGGNTEQFF
DNA: TGCGCCAGCAGCAAAATTGAGACAGGGGGTAATACTGAGCAGTTCTTC

D: TRBD2
size: -
V: TRBV27
J: TRBJ2-2
CDR3: CASSPGTSWSGELFF
DNA: TGTGCCAGCAGTCCTGGGACTAGCTGGTCTGGGGAGCTGTTTTTT

D: TRBD2
size: -
V: TRBV4-1
J: TRBJ2-7
CDR3: CASSPWGGLGSDSYEQYF
DNA: TGCGCCAGCAGCCCTTGGGGGGGGTTGGGGTCCGACTCCTACGAGCAGTACTTC

D: TRBD1
size: -
V: TRBV5-1
J: TRBJ2-7
CDR3: CASSRTGSGEQYF
DNA: TGCGCCAGCAGTCGGACAGGATCCGGCGAGCAGTACTTC

D: TRBD2
size: -
V: TRBV5-8
J: TRBJ2-1
CDR3: CASSSRLAGAGEQFF
DNA: TGTGCCAGCAGCTCCAGACTAGCGGGAGCGGGTGAGCAGTTCTTC

D: -
size: -
V: TRBV5-4
J: TRBJ2-3
CDR3: CASSLVLEGSTQYF
DNA: TGTGCCAGCAGCTTGGTTTTAGAGGGTTCTACGCAGTATTTT

D: TRBD1
size: -
V: TRBV5-5
J: TRBJ1-2
CDR3: CASSLVGDSNYGYTF
DNA: TGTGCCAGCAGCTTGGTGGGGGACAGCAACTATGGCTACACCTTC

D: TRBD1
size: once
V: TRBV7-9
J: TRBJ2-5
CDR3: CASSLQGAQYF
DNA: TGTGCCAGCAGCCTTCAGGGGGCCCAGTACTTC

D: TRBD1
size: -
V: TRBV11-2
J: TRBJ2-3
CDR3: CASQQGLADTQYF
DNA: TGTGCCAGTCAACAGGGGCTTGCAGATACGCAGTATTTT

D: -
size: -
V: TRBV5-1
J: TRBJ2-1
CDR3: CASSAQGLYNEQFF
DNA: TGCGCCAGCAGCGCACAGGGTCTCTACAATGAGCAGTTCTTC

D: -
size: -
V: TRBV10-3
J: TRBJ1-2
CDR3: CAISEGVGHLYGYTF
DNA: TGTGCCATCAGTGAGGGGGTGGGACACCTATATGGCTACACCTTC

D: TRBD2
size: -
V: TRBV6-5
J: TRBJ2-3
CDR3: CASSWGLAGGTQYF
DNA: TGTGCCAGCAGTTGGGGACTAGCGGGGGGTACGCAGTATTTT

D: TRBD1
size: -
V: TRBV11-1
J: TRBJ2-5
CDR3: CASSSRDRGSGETQYF
DNA: TGTGCCAGCAGCTCCCGGGACAGGGGGTCCGGGGAGACCCAGTACTTC

D: -
size: -
V: TRBV15
J: TRBJ2-1
CDR3: CATRRRGLYNEQFF
DNA: TGTGCCACTCGAAGGAGGGGGCTGTACAATGAGCAGTTCTTC

D: TRBD2
size: once
V: TRBV5-1
J: TRBJ2-3
CDR3: CASSAGTSSGGSTDTQYF
DNA: TGCGCCAGCAGCGCCGGGACTAGCTCGGGGGGTAGCACAGATACGCAGTATTTT

D: -
size: -
V: TRBV2
J: TRBJ1-1
CDR3: CASGMTAWGGNTEAFF
DNA: TGTGCCAGCGGTATGACCGCGTGGGGAGGTAACACTGAAGCTTTCTTT

D: -
size: few
V: TRBV5-4
J: TRBJ2-1
CDR3: CASSLDRLAYNEQFF
DNA: TGTGCCAGCAGCTTGGACCGGCTAGCTTACAATGAGCAGTTCTTC

D: -
size: -
V: TRBV12-5
J: TRBJ1-4
CDR3: CASGSGLPNEKLFF
DNA: TGTGCTAGTGGTTCGGGACTCCCTAATGAAAAACTGTTTTTT

D: TRBD2
size: -
V: TRBV27
J: TRBJ2-7
CDR3: CASSSRGLGAYEQYF
DNA: TGTGCCAGCAGTAGCCGGGGACTAGGGGCCTACGAGCAGTACTTC

D: -
size: -
V: TRBV14
J: TRBJ1-6
CDR3: CASSHSNSPLHF
DNA: TGTGCCAGCAGCCACAGTAATTCACCCCTCCACTTT

D: -
size: -
V: TRBV5-1
J: TRBJ2-7
CDR3: CASSKDTTYEQYF
DNA: TGCGCCAGCAGCAAGGACACGACCTACGAGCAGTACTTC

D: TRBD1
size: -
V: TRBV10-3
J: TRBJ1-3
CDR3: CAIRQGASGNTIYF
DNA: TGTGCCATAAGACAGGGGGCATCTGGAAACACCATATATTTT

D: -
size: -
V: TRBV7-2
J: TRBJ2-7
CDR3: CASAPRPGSYEQYF
DNA: TGTGCCAGCGCCCCGAGGCCAGGGTCCTACGAGCAGTACTTC

D: TRBD1
size: once
V: TRBV7-6
J: TRBJ2-5
CDR3: CASRGQDRDRLRETQYF
DNA: TGTGCCAGCAGGGGACAGGACAGGGATCGGCTAAGAGAGACCCAGTACTTC